This passage covers 24 T cell receptor beta chains from one sample sequenced in a study of blood T cell repertoires in COVID-19. Profiled with immunoSEQ multiplex PCR; TCRdb holds only in-frame clones, not every one. The table shows over 150,000 clones, with about 88% occurring only once. Material for sequencing was peripheral blood. All receptors derive from a man aged 30 to 45 with acute or convalescent COVID-19.

This chain links TRBV10-3 with TRBJ2-7; D remains ambiguous. Trimming removed 3 bases from V and 3 bases from J, with 15 bases in between. The V gene's germline CDR1 is ENHRY and CDR2 SYGVKD. The CDR3 length is 15 residues. The CDR3 is CAISDSGLSLYEQYF. CDR3 nucleotides: TGTGCCATCAGTGACTCTGGGCTCTCCCTCTACGAGCAGTACTTC.

V gene TRBV7-9 combines with J gene TRBJ2-5; 15 nucleotides match TRBD2. The CDR3 loop spans 18 amino acids. Germline V gene data show CDR1 as SEHNR and CDR2 as FQNEAQ (reference sequence). V shed 5 bases and J 4 bases; nucleotides not matched to a gene: 11. The CDR3 reads CASSTQEPGLAGGETQYF. In nucleotides, the CDR3 is TGTGCCAGCAGCACCCAAGAGCCGGGACTAGCGGGAGGAGAGACCCAGTACTTC.

The chain is built from TRBV5-1 and TRBJ1-6, with a possible D match to TRBD1 (5 bases). The CDR3 covers 13 residues. Germline V lookup: CDR1 SGHRS, CDR2 YFSETQ. V was pared by 5 bases and J by 7 bases, with 10 bases between. CDR3 region: CASSDSWNSPLHF. Here the CDR3 DNA reads TGCGCCAGCAGTGACAGTTGGAATTCACCCCTCCACTTT. Based on the CDR3 plus reference TRBV5-1 and TRBJ1-6, the full variable domain is KAGVTQTPRYLIKTRGQQVTLSCSPISGHRSVSWYQQTPGQGLQFLFEYFSETQRNKGNFPGRFSGRQFSNSRSEMNVSTLELGDSALYLCASSDSWNSPLHFGNGTRLTVT.

The genes are TRBV19 and TRBJ1-6, with 8 positions matching TRBD1. Trimming at V came to 3 bases and at J to 10 bases, leaving 8 bases not matched to a gene. This CDR3 is 15 amino acids long. CDR1 is LNHDA and CDR2 is SQIVND in the germline V gene (reference sequence). CDR3 region: CASSIYRGEDSPLHF. For the CDR3, the DNA is TGTGCCAGTAGTATCTACAGGGGGGAAGACTCACCCCTCCACTTT.

The rearrangement uses TRBV28 and TRBJ2-7, with 12 positions matching TRBD2. This CDR3 is 16 amino acids long. Germline V gives CDR1 MDHEN, CDR2 SYDVKM. The J segment lost 0 bases and the V segment lost 7 bases, leaving 7 bases of the junction unmatched. CDR3 nucleotide sequence: TGTGCCAGCAATACTAGCGGGAGGCCGCGCTCCTACGAGCAGTACTTC. It encodes CASNTSGRPRSYEQYF.

The chain is built from TRBV18 and TRBJ2-2; a possible D gene is TRBD1 (6 bases). CDR1 is KGHSH, CDR2 LQKENI, per germline. Trimming cost V 3 bases and J 6 bases, with 11 bases left between them. The CDR3 has 14 residues. CDR3 sequence (DNA): TGTGCCAGCTCACCTTCTACAGGGTCCGGGGAGCTGTTTTTT. This translates into CASSPSTGSGELFF.

The V and J genes are TRBV18 and TRBJ1-4; 8 positions match TRBD1. The CDR3 sequence is 14 residues long. Per the germline V gene, CDR1 is KGHSH and CDR2 is LQKENI. With 3 bases clipped from V and 7 bases from J, the junction kept 4 bases outside the gene matches. This CDR3 is CASSPDRGREKLFF. The DNA for the CDR3 is TGTGCCAGCTCACCCGACAGGGGCCGTGAAAAACTGTTTTTT.

There are a few counts of this clone. The V call is TRBV9, the J call TRBJ1-5; 8 nucleotides agree with TRBD1. From germline, CDR1 is SGDLS and CDR2 YYNGEE. The ends lost 3 bases at V and 5 bases at J; junction bases unmatched: 4. The CDR3 length is 14 residues. The CDR3 loop reads CASSAGQGYQPQHF. The CDR3 DNA sequence: TGTGCCAGCAGCGCTGGACAGGGATATCAGCCCCAGCATTTT. Looking up the rest from reference TRBV9 and TRBJ1-5 gives the full variable domain: DSGVTQTPKHLITATGQRVTLRCSPRSGDLSVYWYQQSLDQGLQFLIQYYNGEERAKGNILERFSAQQFPDLHSELNLSSLELGDSALYFCASSAGQGYQPQHFGDGTRLSIL.

The sample holds one count of this clone. Different DNA sequences within this sample yield the same CDR3. This chain uses TRBV5-1 with TRBJ1-1; possibly TRBD1 for D (5 bases). Germline V CDR1 and CDR2: SGHRS, YFSETQ. Trimming cost V 5 bases and J 0 bases, with 8 bases left between them. The CDR3 runs 13 residues. DNA for the CDR3: TGCGCCAGCAGGGGGCGGCTGAACACTGAAGCTTTCTTT. Protein: CASRGRLNTEAFF. The full variable domain, in which reference TRBV5-1 and TRBJ1-1 provide the parts outside the CDR3, is KAGVTQTPRYLIKTRGQQVTLSCSPISGHRSVSWYQQTPGQGLQFLFEYFSETQRNKGNFPGRFSGRQFSNSRSEMNVSTLELGDSALYLCASRGRLNTEAFFGQGTRLTVV.

V and J are TRBV12-5 and TRBJ2-3, with TRBD1 identical over 7 bases. The CDR3 covers 15 residues. CDR1 and CDR2 from the germline V gene are LGHNT and FRNRAP. V shed 1 base and J 1 base; nucleotides not matched to a gene: 2. The CDR3 here is CASGLGDSGTDTQYF. The CDR3 bases are TGTGCTAGTGGTTTGGGGGACAGTGGCACAGATACGCAGTATTTT.

The V gene is TRBV28, the J gene TRBJ2-1, with a possible D match to TRBD2 (7 bases). The CDR3 is 14 amino acids. Germline V gene data show CDR1 as MDHEN and CDR2 as SYDVKM. V lost 6 bases, J lost 4 bases, and 13 bases lay in between. This CDR3 is CASSPGGHYNEQFF. The CDR3 DNA sequence: TGTGCCAGCAGCCCCGGGGGGCATTACAATGAGCAGTTCTTC.

The rearrangement links TRBV2 to TRBJ1-1; D unresolved. V was cut by 7 bases and J by 10 bases, with 16 bases left in between. The CDR3 consists of 12 residues. Germline V CDR1 and CDR2: SNHLY, FYNNEI. The chain's CDR3 is CASISGWGVAFF. The CDR3, as DNA: TGTGCCAGCATATCGGGGTGGGGAGTAGCTTTCTTT.

The chain joins TRBV30 to TRBJ2-2; no firm D call. V lost 2 bases to trimming and J lost 7 bases, with 8 bases between them. There are 12 residues in the CDR3. In germline, CDR1 is GTSNPN, CDR2 SVGIG (reference sequence). The CDR3 region is CAWSRVGGELFF. In DNA form, the CDR3 reads TGTGCCTGGAGTCGGGTCGGCGGGGAGCTGTTTTTT.

This chain links TRBV19 with TRBJ2-3, with D possibly TRBD2 on 5 matching bases. The germline V and J ends were trimmed by 8 bases and 1 base, with 16 bases remaining between them. This CDR3 is 15 amino acids long. The germline gives CDR1 LNHDA, CDR2 SQIVND (reference sequence). In DNA form, the CDR3 reads TGTGCCAGTCGTTCCGGGATGCTAGGCACAGATACGCAGTATTTT. This codes for CASRSGMLGTDTQYF.

The V call is TRBV12-5, the J call TRBJ2-1; 9 bases line up with TRBD2. CDR3 size: 16 residues. Germline V lookup: CDR1 LGHNT, CDR2 FRNRAP. J was trimmed by 6 bases and V by 1 base; bases with no gene match: 7. Here the CDR3 DNA reads TGTGCTAGTGGTTTGGAGCCGGGACTAGCCCCCAATGAGCAGTTCTTC. Translation: CASGLEPGLAPNEQFF.

The chain carries TRBV11-2 and TRBJ1-4, with D hard to call. CDR3 length equals 14 residues. Trimming took 6 bases from V and 10 from J, leaving 18 bases between them. Germline CDR1 is SGHAT and CDR2 is FQNNGV. In DNA, the CDR3 is TGTGCCAGCAGACCAGGCGGGGTTTTGGGAAAACTGTTTTTT. This translates into CASRPGGVLGKLFF.

V and J are TRBV5-1 and TRBJ2-1, with 7 positions matching TRBD2. CDR3 length: 16 residues. Germline trimming cut 3 bases from V and 0 bases from J; bases unmatched to any gene: 6. Germline loops: CDR1 SGHRS, CDR2 YFSETQ. CDR3 protein: CASSYYGRSSYNEQFF. The CDR3 nucleotides are TGCGCCAGCAGCTATTACGGGAGGTCCTCCTACAATGAGCAGTTCTTC.

The sample holds a few counts of this clone. This sequence joins TRBV11-3 and TRBJ2-1; tentative D call: TRBD1 (5 bases). The V end was cut by 6 bases, the J end by 9 bases, with 21 bases between. Looked up from germline, CDR1 is SGHNT and CDR2 is YENEEA. The CDR3 has 15 residues. CDR3 DNA: TGTGCCAGCAGTCATGGGCAGGGTTCGATGGGTGAGCAGTTCTTC. Amino acids: CASSHGQGSMGEQFF.

J is TRBJ2-7 and V is TRBV10-3, with TRBD2 matching over 7 bases. CDR3 length: 16 amino acids. Per germline, CDR1 ENHRY and CDR2 SYGVKD. After removal of 5 bases from V and 3 bases from J, the junction contained 13 bases not matched to a gene. CDR3 protein: CAISNLEASGVYEQYF. CDR3 bases: TGTGCCATCAGTAATCTGGAGGCTAGCGGAGTCTACGAGCAGTACTTC.

The V and J genes are TRBV9 and TRBJ1-2, with 11 bases matching TRBD1. The junction had 5 bases not matched to a gene; V was cut back by 1 base and J by 3 bases. Germline V gene lookup returns CDR1 SGDLS and CDR2 YYNGEE. The CDR3 spans 16 residues. CDR3: CASSVRGTGGDYGYTF. In DNA form, the CDR3 reads TGTGCCAGCAGCGTAAGGGGGACAGGGGGTGACTATGGCTACACCTTC.

The V and J genes are TRBV3-1 (or the pseudogene TRBV3-2) and TRBJ1-1, with 9 bases fitting TRBD1. After removal of 5 bases from V and 0 bases from J, the junction contained 4 bases not matched to a gene. CDR3 length: 15 amino acids. The germline CDR1 and CDR2 sequences are LGHDT and YNNKEL (reference sequence). CDR3 protein: CASSYRDRVNTEAFF. For the CDR3, the DNA is TGTGCCAGCAGCTACCGGGACAGGGTGAACACTGAAGCTTTCTTT.

This rearrangement joins TRBV30 to TRBJ2-1; TRBD2 matches 10 bases. The germline V gene encodes CDR1 GTSNPN and CDR2 SVGIG (reference sequence). CDR3 size: 14 residues. The J segment lost 10 bases and the V segment lost 5 bases, leaving 11 bases of the junction unmatched. The CDR3 loop is CAWDPGTSVVEQFF. CDR3 DNA sequence: TGTGCCTGGGACCCCGGGACTAGCGTCGTCGAGCAGTTCTTC. The whole variable domain, remainder taken from reference TRBV30 and TRBJ2-1, is SQTIHQWPATLVQPVGSPLSLECTVEGTSNPNLYWYRQAAGRGLQLLFYSVGIGQISSEVPQNLSASRPQDRQFILSSKKLLLSDSGFYLCAWDPGTSVVEQFFGPGTRLTVL.

The chain combines TRBV28 with TRBJ1-2, with D perhaps matching TRBD1 (6 bases). There are 13 residues in the CDR3. Germline lookup yields CDR1 MDHEN and CDR2 SYDVKM. Trimming stripped 5 bases from V and 7 bases from J, with 14 bases between. In DNA, the CDR3 is TGTGCCAGCAGTATAGGACAGCAAATTGGCTACACCTTC. Its translation: CASSIGQQIGYTF.

This chain uses TRBV9 with TRBJ1-4; D is perhaps TRBD1 (6 bases). V was clipped by 7 bases and J by 0 bases, with 13 bases between them. CDR3 length: 15 amino acids. Germline V gives CDR1 SGDLS, CDR2 YYNGEE. The CDR3 DNA reads TGTGCCAGCGGTGCTAGGGGGACAACTAATGAAAAACTGTTTTTT. As protein: CASGARGTTNEKLFF.